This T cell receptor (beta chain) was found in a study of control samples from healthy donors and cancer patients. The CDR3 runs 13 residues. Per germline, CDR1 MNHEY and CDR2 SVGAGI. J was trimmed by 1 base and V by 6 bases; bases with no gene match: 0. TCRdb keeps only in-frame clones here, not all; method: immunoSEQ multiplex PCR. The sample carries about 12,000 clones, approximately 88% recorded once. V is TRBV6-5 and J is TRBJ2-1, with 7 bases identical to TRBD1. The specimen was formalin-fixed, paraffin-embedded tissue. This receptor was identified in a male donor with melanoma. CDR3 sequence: CASRGQSYNEQFF. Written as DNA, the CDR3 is TGTGCCAGCAGGGGACAGTCCTACAATGAGCAGTTCTTC.